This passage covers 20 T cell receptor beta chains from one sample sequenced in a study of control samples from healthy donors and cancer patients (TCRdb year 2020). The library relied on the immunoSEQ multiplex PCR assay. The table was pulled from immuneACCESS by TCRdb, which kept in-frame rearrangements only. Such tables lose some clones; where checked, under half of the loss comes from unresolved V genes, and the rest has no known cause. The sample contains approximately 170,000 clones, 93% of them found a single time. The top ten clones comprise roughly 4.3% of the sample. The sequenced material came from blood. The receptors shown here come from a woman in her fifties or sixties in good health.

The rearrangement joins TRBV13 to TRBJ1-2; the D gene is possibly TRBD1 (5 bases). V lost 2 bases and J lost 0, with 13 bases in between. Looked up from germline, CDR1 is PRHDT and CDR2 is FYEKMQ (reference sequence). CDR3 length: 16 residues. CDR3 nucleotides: TGTGCCAGCAGCTTAATTTCGGGGGTCCCTAACTATGGCTACACCTTC. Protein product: CASSLISGVPNYGYTF.

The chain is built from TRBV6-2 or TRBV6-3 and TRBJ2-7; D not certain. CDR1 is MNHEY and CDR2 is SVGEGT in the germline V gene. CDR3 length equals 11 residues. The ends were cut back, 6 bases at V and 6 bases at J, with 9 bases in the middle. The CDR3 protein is CASSRSAEQYF. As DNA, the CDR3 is TGTGCCAGCAGCAGGTCAGCCGAGCAGTACTTC.

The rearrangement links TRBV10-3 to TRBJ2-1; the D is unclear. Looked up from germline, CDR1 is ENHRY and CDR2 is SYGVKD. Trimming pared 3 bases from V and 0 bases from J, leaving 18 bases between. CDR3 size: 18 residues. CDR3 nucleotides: TGTGCCATCAGTGACCTTCGACACAACAAAAGCTCCTACAATGAGCAGTTCTTC. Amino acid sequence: CAISDLRHNKSSYNEQFF.

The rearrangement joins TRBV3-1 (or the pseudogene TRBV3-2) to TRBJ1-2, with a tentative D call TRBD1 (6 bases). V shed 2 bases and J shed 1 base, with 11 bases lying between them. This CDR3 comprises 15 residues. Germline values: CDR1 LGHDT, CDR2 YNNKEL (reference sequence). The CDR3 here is CASSQRTVLNYGYTF. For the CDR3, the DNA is TGTGCCAGCAGCCAAAGGACAGTGCTTAACTATGGCTACACCTTC.

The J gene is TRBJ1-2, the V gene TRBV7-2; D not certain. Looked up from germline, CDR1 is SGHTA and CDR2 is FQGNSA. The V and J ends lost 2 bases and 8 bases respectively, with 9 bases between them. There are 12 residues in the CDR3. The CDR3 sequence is CASSLMGYGYTF. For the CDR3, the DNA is TGTGCCAGCAGCTTAATGGGTTACGGCTACACCTTC.

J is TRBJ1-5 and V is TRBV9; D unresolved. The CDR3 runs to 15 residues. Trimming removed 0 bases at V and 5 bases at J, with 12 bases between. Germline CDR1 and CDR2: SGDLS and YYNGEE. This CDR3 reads CASSVEGSTDQPQHF. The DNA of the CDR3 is TGTGCCAGCAGCGTAGAAGGGTCAACAGATCAGCCCCAGCATTTT.

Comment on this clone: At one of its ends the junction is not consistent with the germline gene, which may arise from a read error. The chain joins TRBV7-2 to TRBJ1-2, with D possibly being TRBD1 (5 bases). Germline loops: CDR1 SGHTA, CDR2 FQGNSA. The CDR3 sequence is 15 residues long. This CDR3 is CASSLGGGRRDGYIF. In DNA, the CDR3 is TGTGCCAGCAGCTTAGGCGGGGGACGGAGGGATGGCTACATCTTC.

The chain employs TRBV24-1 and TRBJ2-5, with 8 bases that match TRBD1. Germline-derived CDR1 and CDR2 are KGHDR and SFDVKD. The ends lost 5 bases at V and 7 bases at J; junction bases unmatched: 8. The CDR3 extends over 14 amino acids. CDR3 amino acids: CATSAAGGNPTQYF. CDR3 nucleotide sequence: TGTGCCACCAGTGCTGCAGGGGGCAACCCGACCCAGTACTTC.

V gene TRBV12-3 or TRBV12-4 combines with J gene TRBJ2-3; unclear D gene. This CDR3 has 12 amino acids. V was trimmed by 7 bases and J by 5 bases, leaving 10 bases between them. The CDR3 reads CASTVVGDTQYF. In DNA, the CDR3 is TGTGCCAGCACCGTGGTCGGAGATACGCAGTATTTT.

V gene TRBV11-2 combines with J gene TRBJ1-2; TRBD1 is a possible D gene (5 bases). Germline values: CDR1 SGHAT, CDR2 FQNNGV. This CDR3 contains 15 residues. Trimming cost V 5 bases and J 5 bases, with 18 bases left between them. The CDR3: CASSLAPGGTYGYTF. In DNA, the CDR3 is TGTGCCAGCAGCCTCGCACCCGGGGGGACTTATGGCTACACCTTC.

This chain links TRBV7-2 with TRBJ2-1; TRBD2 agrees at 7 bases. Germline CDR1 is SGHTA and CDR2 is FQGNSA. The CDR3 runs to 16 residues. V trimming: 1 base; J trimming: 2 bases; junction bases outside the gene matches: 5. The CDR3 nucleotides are TGTGCCAGCAGCTTAGATTGGGGGGGGACCTACAATGAGCAGTTCTTC. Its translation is CASSLDWGGTYNEQFF.

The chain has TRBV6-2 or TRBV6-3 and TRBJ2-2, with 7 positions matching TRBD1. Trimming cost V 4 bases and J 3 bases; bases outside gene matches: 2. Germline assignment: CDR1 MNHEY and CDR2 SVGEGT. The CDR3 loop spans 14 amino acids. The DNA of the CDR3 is TGTGCCAGCAGTTGGGACAGATACACCGGGGAGCTGTTTTTT. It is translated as CASSWDRYTGELFF.

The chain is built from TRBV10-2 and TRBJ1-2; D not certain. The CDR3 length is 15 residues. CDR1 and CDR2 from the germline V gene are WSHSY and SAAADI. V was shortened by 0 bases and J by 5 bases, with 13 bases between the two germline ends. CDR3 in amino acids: CASSESSGSGYGYTF. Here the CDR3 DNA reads TGCGCCAGCAGTGAGTCTTCGGGGTCCGGGTATGGCTACACCTTC.

For the CDR3, the DNA is TGTGCCAGCAGTTTGGACAGGGGGCGCGTAAATGAGCAGTTCTTC. It encodes CASSLDRGRVNEQFF. The chain uses TRBV6-5 and TRBJ2-1; 11 bases are a match to TRBD1. From germline, CDR1 is MNHEY and CDR2 SVGAGI. This CDR3 spans 15 amino acids. V lost 4 bases to trimming and J lost 7 bases; unmatched junction nucleotides: 6.

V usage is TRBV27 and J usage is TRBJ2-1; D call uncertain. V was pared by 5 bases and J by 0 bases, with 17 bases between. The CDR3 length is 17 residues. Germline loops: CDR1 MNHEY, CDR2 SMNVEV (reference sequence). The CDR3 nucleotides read TGTGCCAGCAGTGGTTTTGATAGCATAAGCTCCTACAATGAGCAGTTCTTC. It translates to CASSGFDSISSYNEQFF.

The DNA for the CDR3 is TGCGCCAGCAGCATACAGGGGACGGCTGGAAACACCATATATTTT. This codes for CASSIQGTAGNTIYF. The chain couples TRBV5-1 to TRBJ1-3; 7 bases agree with TRBD1. Germline V gene lookup returns CDR1 SGHRS and CDR2 YFSETQ. The V and J ends lost 4 bases and 2 bases, in that order; junction bases with no gene match: 6. This CDR3 spans 15 amino acids.

As DNA, the CDR3 is TGTGCCAGCTCACCATATCAGGGGCCCGGGGAGCTGTTTTTT. As protein: CASSPYQGPGELFF. The chain uses TRBV18 and TRBJ2-2; possibly TRBD1 for D (6 bases). The CDR3 runs 14 residues. The V gene lost 2 bases and the J gene lost 6 bases, with 10 bases spanning the gap. The germline V gene encodes CDR1 KGHSH and CDR2 LQKENI.

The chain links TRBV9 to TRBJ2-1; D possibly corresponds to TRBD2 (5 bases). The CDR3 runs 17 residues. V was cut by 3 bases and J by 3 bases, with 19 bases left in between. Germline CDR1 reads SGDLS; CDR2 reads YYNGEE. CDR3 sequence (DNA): TGTGCCAGCAGCGAGAGGAGGTATGGTACTGACTACAATGAGCAGTTCTTC. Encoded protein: CASSERRYGTDYNEQFF.

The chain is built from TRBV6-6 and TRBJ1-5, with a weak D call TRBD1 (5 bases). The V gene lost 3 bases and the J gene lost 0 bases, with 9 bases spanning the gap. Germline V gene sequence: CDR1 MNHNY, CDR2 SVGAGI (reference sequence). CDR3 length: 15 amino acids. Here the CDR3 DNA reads TGTGCCAGCAGTTATCTGACAGATAGCAATCAGCCCCAGCATTTT. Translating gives CASSYLTDSNQPQHF.

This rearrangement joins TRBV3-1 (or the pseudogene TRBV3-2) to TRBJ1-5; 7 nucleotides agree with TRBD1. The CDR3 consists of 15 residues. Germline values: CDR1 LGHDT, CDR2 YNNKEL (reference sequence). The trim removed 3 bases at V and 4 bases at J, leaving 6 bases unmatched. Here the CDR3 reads CASSQVTGVNQPQHF. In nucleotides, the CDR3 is TGTGCCAGCAGCCAGGTCACAGGGGTGAATCAGCCCCAGCATTTT.